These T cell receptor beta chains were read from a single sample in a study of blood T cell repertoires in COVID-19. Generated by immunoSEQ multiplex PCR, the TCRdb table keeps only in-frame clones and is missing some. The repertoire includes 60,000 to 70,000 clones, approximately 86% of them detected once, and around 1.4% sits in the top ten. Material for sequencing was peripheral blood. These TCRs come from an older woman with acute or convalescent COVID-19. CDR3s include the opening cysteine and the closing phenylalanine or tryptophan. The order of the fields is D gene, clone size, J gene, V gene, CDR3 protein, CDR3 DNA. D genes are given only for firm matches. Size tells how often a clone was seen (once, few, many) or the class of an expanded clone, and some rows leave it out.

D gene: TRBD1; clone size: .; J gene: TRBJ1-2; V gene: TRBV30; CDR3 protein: CAWSPGGGTGYGYTF; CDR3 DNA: TGTGCCTGGAGTCCGGGAGGGGGGACAGGGTATGGCTACACCTTC
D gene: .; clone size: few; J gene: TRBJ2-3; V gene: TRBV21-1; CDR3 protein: CASSRSYRGLSTDTQYF; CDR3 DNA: TGTGCCAGCAGCAGATCATACAGGGGTCTGAGCACAGATACGCAGTATTTT
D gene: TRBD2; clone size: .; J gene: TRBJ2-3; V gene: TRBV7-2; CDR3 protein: CASSPDTSGIRRDTQYF; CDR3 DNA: TGTGCCAGCAGCCCCGATACTAGCGGGATCAGAAGAGATACGCAGTATTTT
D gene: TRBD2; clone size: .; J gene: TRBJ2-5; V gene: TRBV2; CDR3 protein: CASRGTSGRAVETQYF; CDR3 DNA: TGTGCCAGCAGGGGGACTAGCGGGAGGGCCGTGGAGACCCAGTACTTC
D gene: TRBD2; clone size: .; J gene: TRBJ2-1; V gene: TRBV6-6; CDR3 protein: CASDPGLAGNNEQFF; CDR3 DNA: TGTGCCAGCGACCCGGGACTAGCGGGGAACAATGAGCAGTTCTTC
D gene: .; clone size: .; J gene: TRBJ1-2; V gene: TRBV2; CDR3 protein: CASRVQGLGGNYGYTF; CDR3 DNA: TGTGCCAGCAGGGTTCAGGGATTAGGTGGGAACTATGGCTACACCTTC
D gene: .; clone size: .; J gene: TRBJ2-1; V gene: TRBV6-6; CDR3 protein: CASSYSPGEQFF; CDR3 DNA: TGTGCCAGCAGTTACTCCCCGGGTGAGCAGTTCTTC
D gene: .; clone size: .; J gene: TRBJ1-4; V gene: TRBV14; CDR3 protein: CASSPPQGPATNEKLFF; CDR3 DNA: TGTGCCAGCAGCCCCCCACAGGGCCCTGCAACTAATGAAAAACTGTTTTTT
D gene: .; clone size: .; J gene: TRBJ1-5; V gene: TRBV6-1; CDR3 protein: CASSDQGYSNQPQHF; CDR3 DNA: TGTGCCAGCAGTGACCAGGGTTACAGCAATCAGCCCCAGCATTTT
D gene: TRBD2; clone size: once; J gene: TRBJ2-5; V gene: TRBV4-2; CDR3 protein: CASSQSAGTSGVETQYF; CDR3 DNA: TGTGCCAGCAGCCAGTCAGCCGGGACTAGCGGGGTAGAGACCCAGTACTTC
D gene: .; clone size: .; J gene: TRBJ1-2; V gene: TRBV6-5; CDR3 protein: CASTVGQGGLKGYTF; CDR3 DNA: TGTGCCAGCACCGTAGGGCAGGGAGGACTCAAGGGCTACACCTTC
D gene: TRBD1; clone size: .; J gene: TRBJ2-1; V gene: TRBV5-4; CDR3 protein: CASTKGTGFDNEQFF; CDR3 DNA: TGTGCCAGCACTAAGGGGACAGGATTCGACAATGAGCAGTTCTTC
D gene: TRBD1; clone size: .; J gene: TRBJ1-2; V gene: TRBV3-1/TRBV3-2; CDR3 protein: CASSQGTGPGYTF; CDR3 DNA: TGTGCCAGCAGCCAAGGGACAGGGCCGGGCTACACCTTC
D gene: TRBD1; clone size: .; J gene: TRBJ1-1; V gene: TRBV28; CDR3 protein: CASSLGQVMNTEAFF; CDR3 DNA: TGTGCCAGCAGTTTGGGACAGGTCATGAACACTGAAGCTTTCTTT
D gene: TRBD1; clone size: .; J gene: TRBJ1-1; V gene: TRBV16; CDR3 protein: CASSQRTGTRPEAFF; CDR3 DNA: TGTGCCAGCAGCCAAAGGACAGGAACACGCCCGGAGGCTTTCTTT
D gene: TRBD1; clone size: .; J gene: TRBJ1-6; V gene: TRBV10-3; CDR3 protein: CAISESDRGTTNSPLHF; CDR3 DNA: TGTGCCATCAGTGAGTCGGACAGGGGGACCACTAATTCACCCCTCCACTTT
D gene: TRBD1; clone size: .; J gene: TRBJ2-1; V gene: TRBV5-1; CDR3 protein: CASSSSQGTHEQFF; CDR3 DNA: TGCGCCAGCAGCTCCTCACAGGGGACCCATGAGCAGTTCTTC
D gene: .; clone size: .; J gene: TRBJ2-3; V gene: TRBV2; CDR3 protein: CASGAGPTDTQYF; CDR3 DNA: TGTGCCAGCGGCGCAGGGCCCACAGATACGCAGTATTTT
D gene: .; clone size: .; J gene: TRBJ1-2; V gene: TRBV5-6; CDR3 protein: CASSTRQNTYPDYGYTF; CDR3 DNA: TGTGCCAGCAGCACTCGACAGAATACGTATCCGGACTATGGCTACACCTTC
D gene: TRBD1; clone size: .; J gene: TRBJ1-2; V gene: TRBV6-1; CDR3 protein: CASSEIGDRVYTF; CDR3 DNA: TGTGCCAGCAGTGAAATCGGGGACAGGGTTTACACCTTC
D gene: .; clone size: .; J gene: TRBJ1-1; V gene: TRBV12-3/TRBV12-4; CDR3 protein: CASSFSAGREAFF; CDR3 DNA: TGTGCCAGCAGTTTTTCGGCTGGGAGGGAAGCTTTCTTT